This T cell receptor beta chain was identified during a study of blood T cell repertoires in COVID-19. Study overall: Sites across the United States, Italy and Spain contributed samples from acute and convalescent COVID-19. Nucleic acid was either cDNA or gDNA, and it came from T cells, B-cell-depleted T cells, or PBMCs.

CDR1 is SGHNT and CDR2 is YYREEE in the germline V gene (reference sequence). Trimming cost V 6 bases and J 5 bases; bases outside gene matches: 12. CDR3 length: 16 amino acids. In the original workflow: Reference gene primer amplification in the assay estimated nucleated cell counts. Method: immunoSEQ multiplex PCR; TCRdb's copy keeps in-frame clones and lacks some. V and J calls and clone size are given by that table; D and trimming were obtained from the DNA. The sample includes some 120,000 clones, 55% to 70% of them seen just once. Sequencing was performed on peripheral blood. This TCR was recovered from a woman in her sixties or seventies with acute or convalescent COVID-19. This chain uses TRBV5-4 with TRBJ2-5, with 11 bases aligning to TRBD1. The CDR3 DNA sequence: TGTGCCAGCAAGTCCCCGGGACAGGGGGACGGGGAGACCCAGTACTTC. Translation gives CASKSPGQGDGETQYF. Looking up the rest from reference TRBV5-4 and TRBJ2-5 gives the full variable domain: ETGVTQSPTHLIKTRGQQVTLRCSSQSGHNTVSWYQQALGQGPQFIFQYYREEENGRGNFPPRFSGLQFPNYSSELNVNALELDDSALYLCASKSPGQGDGETQYFGPGTRLLVL.